This T cell receptor (beta chain) was documented in a study of T cell responses to AZD1222 COVID-19 vaccine. General study results and limits: Just a handful of people given AZD1222 tested seropositive at baseline. Clonal diversity may have been underestimated in mostly white British donors. Variant regions that are unmutated are reportedly the target of nearly half of spike-specific TCRs. Spike was spanned by vaccine-associated CD4 TCRs, with dominance at 160-218 and 743-854.

Note on this clone: Its antigen is not identified.

Profiling relied on immunoSEQ multiplex PCR, and the TCRdb table lists in-frame clones only, not all of them. Of approximately 180,000 clones listed, just under 90% were seen once; the top ten hold approximately 4.2%. This CDR3 region has 13 residues. V was clipped by 5 bases and J by 3 bases, with 9 bases between them. CDR1 is SGHTA, CDR2 FQGNSA, per germline. The sequence was obtained from an adult who received the MenACWY meningococcal vaccine as a control. The sample was peripheral blood, taken 28 days after the second dose of the MenACWY control vaccine. The chain links TRBV7-2 to TRBJ2-3; D uncertain. The CDR3 DNA sequence: TGTGCCAGCAGCGCCTTGTGGACAGATACGCAGTATTTT. This translates into CASSALWTDTQYF.